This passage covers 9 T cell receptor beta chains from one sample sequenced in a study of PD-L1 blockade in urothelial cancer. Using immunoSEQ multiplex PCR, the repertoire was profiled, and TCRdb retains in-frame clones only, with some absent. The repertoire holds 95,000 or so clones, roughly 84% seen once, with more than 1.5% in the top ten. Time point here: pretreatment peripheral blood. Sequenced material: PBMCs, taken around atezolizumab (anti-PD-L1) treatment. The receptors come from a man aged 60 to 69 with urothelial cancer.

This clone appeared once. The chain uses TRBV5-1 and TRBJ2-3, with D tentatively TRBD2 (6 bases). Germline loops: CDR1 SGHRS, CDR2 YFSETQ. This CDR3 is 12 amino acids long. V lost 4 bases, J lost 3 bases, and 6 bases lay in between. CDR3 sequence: CASSAGTDTQYF. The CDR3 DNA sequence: TGCGCCAGCAGCGCGGGGACAGATACGCAGTATTTT.

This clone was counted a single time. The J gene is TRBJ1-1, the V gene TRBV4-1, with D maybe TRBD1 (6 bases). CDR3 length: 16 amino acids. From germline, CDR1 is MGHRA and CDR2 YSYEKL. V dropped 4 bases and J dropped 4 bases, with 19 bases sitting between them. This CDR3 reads CASSLLTGNRGTEAFF. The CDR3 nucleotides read TGCGCCAGCAGCCTTCTTACAGGGAATCGGGGCACTGAAGCTTTCTTT.

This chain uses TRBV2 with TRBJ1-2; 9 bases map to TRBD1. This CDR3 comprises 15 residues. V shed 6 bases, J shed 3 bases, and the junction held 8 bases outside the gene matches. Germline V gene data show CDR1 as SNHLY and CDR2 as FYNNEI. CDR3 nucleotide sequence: TGTGCCAGCAGGGGACAGGGAACAAGTTACTATGGCTACACCTTC. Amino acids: CASRGQGTSYYGYTF.

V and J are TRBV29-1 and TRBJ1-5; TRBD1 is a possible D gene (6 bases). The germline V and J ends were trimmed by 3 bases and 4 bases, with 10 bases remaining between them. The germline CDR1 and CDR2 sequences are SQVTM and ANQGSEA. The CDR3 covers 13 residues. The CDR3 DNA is TGCAGCGTTGAGGACAGAGAAAATCAGCCCCAGCATTTT. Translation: CSVEDRENQPQHF.

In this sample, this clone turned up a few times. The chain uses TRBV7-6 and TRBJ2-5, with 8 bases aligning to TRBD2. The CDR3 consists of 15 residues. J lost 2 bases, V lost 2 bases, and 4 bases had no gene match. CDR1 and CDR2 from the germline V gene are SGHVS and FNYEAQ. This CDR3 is CASSLLPGGQETQYF. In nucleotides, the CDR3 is TGTGCCAGCAGCTTATTACCGGGAGGGCAAGAGACCCAGTACTTC.

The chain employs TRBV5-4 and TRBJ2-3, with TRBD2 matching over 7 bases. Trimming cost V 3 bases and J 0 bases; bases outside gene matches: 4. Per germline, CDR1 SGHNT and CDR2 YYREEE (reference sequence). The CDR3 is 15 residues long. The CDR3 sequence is CASSWASGSTDTQYF. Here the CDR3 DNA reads TGTGCCAGCAGCTGGGCTAGCGGTAGCACAGATACGCAGTATTTT. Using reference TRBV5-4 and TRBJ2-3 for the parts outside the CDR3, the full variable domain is ETGVTQSPTHLIKTRGQQVTLRCSSQSGHNTVSWYQQALGQGPQFIFQYYREEENGRGNFPPRFSGLQFPNYSSELNVNALELDDSALYLCASSWASGSTDTQYFGPGTRLTVL.

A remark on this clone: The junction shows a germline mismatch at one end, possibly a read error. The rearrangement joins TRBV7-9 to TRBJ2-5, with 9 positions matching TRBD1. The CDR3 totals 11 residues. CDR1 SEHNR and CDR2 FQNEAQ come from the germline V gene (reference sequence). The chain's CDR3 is CASSLGDRADF. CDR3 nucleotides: TGTGCCAGCAGCTTAGGGGACAGGGCAGACTTC.

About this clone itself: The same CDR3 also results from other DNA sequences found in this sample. The CDR3 coding sequence is TGTGCCAGTTCCAGGACTAGCGGGGGGTACGAGCAGTACTTC. As protein: CASSRTSGGYEQYF. J is TRBJ2-7 and V is TRBV19; TRBD2 aligns across 14 bases. The germline V gene has CDR1 LNHDA and CDR2 SQIVND (reference sequence). Germline trimming cut 8 bases from V and 4 bases from J; bases unmatched to any gene: 4. This CDR3 region has 14 residues.

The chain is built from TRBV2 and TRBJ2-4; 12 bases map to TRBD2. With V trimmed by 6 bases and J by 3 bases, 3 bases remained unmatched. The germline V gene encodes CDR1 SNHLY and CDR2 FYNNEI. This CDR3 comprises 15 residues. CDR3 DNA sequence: TGTGCCAGCAGGACTAGCGGGAGAAGCAAAAACATTCAGTACTTC. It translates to CASRTSGRSKNIQYF.